This TCR beta chain was sequenced in a study of T cells in Graves' hyperthyroidism and ophthalmopathy (dated 2019 in TCRdb). Regarding the study in general: Peripheral blood samples were taken at the time of initial diagnosis, prior to any treatment. A discovery cohort of about a hundred patients, 43 with Graves' ophthalmopathy and 55 to 65 with stable Graves' hyperthyroidism, was used to find distinguishing TCR V-J signatures. Prospective prediction of ophthalmopathy was tested in an independent validation cohort consisting of about 19 hyperthyroidism patients and around 16 patients who later progressed to ophthalmopathy. The 100 or so discovery patients were randomly split 7:3 into training and test sets. In about 6 Graves' hyperthyroidism patients, the study also compared T-cell repertoires from thyroid tissue with T-cell repertoires from blood. After sampling, hyperthyroidism patients received methimazole starting at 30 mg daily, and ophthalmopathy patients received high-dose intravenous methylprednisolone. TCR Vbeta CDR3 sequencing of approximately 140 peripheral blood samples (more than 40 ophthalmopathy, around 80 hyperthyroidism and roughly 17 progressor patients) is reported in the paper.

The full study reports these points: A model built on a 13 V-J signature distinguished ophthalmopathy from stable hyperthyroidism, reaching around 87% sensitivity and about 81% specificity in cross-validation and 80%/75% in testing. In validation, the model predicted progression to ophthalmopathy with approximately 71% sensitivity and less than 80% specificity, a median of 6.5 months before onset. Sample size was not statistically predetermined, and investigators were not blinded to group allocation. Blood samples also contained most of the expanded thyroid clonotypes (frequency above 0.001), which suggests that blood repertoires may reflect thyroid immune responses.

A patient counted as having stable Graves' hyperthyroidism if no progression to ophthalmopathy occurred over 18 months of follow-up. Hyperthyroidism patients were newly diagnosed, had a disease duration of under 2 months, and were aged 18 to 65 years. The study excluded patients with uncontrolled infections, other autoimmune diseases, pregnancy or lactation. Diagnoses relied on clinical symptoms, serum thyroxine and TRAb, thyroid ultrasound and orbital computed tomography. Ficoll-Paque density gradient centrifugation was used to isolate PBMCs from around 9.1 ml of fresh peripheral blood. Trizol reagent was used to extract total RNA, and RNA quality was then checked on an Agilent 2100 Bioanalyzer. TCR beta CDR3 regions were amplified from RNA transcripts. For the first round of RT-PCR on the TCR CDR3, the HTBI primer set was used together with the Qiagen OneStep RT-PCR kit. Libraries were constructed in a second round of multiplex PCR, after which size selection and purification were carried out. Libraries were sequenced paired-end with 100 bp reads on an Illumina HiSeq2000. Concerning the study's data processing: SOAPnuke was used to process the raw data, with reads discarded if the reads contained adapters or uncalled bases, had a mean Phred below 15, or lacked an exact constant-primer or identifier match. High-quality paired reads were merged with COPE v1.2.5, and unique nucleotide sequences were defined as clonotypes. MiTCR v1.1 was used to align clonotypes to the IMGT TRBV, TRBD and TRBJ reference segments. Analysis was restricted to V-J combinations with a frequency above 0.0001, which covered just over 98% of repertoires. A TCS score was defined as the ratio of F50 (clonal expansion) to E x V (chaos), with BLOSUM62-based TCRdist applied between CDR3 peptides within each V-J. Welch's t-statistics and random forest reduced approximately 520 V-J features to about 13, which were used in a naive Bayes classifier (R e1071). The raw public data were reprocessed by TCRdb itself: fastp quality trimming at Q25, MiXCR clonotype calling, in-frame beta chains only. Identical CDR3 proteins give one entry, which carries the most common genes and DNA. TCRdb, not the authors, supplied the V and J calls. Recorded for this sample are around 690,000 distinct CDR3 sequences; around 15% of them occurred a single time. The top ten clonotypes cover roughly a sixth of the sample.

The germline V gene sets CDR1 to MDHEN and CDR2 to SYDVKM. The trim is 4 bases for V and 4 bases for J, with a gap of 10 bases between the germline ends. From cysteine to phenylalanine, the CDR3 is 13 amino acids long. Just the 39-base CDR3 DNA is kept, in frame starting at base 1. This clonotype occurred many times. No antigen is known for it. No quality values exist for individual bases; no much larger clone is one base distant. The sequenced material came from blood. The chain employs TRBV28 and TRBJ1-2; a tentative D call is TRBD1 (5 bases match). The sequence was collected from a man between 45 and 60 years old with Graves' hyperthyroidism. The DNA sequence reads TGTGCCAGCAGTTCCAGGGAGGGCTATGGCTACACCTTC. This sequence encodes CASSSREGYGYTF.